Listed below are T cell receptor beta chains from one sample, sequenced in a study of shared clonotypes between healthy human individuals. Clones were read by immunoSEQ multiplex PCR, and TCRdb kept only the in-frame ones, dropping some. The table lists millions of clones, under 95% of them singletons. The specimen was naive CD8+ T cells from PBMCs. These receptor sequences come from a man aged 18 to 29 in good health. Some clones in this sample may be carry-over from other donors' samples. Each CDR3 is given with its conserved first and last residue. A D gene is named only where the DNA matches it firmly. Only part of the rows carry a size: once, few, many, or a class if the clone is expanded.

v_call	clone_size	j_call	d_call	cdr3_nt	cdr3_aa
TRBV4-1	NA	TRBJ1-3	NA	TGCGCCAGCAGCCAAGAGCCTCGGGGGACCCGATCTACCTCTGGAAACACCATATATTTT	CASSQEPRGTRSTSGNTIYF
TRBV7-6	NA	TRBJ2-3	TRBD2	TGTGCCAGCAGCTCGCGACTAGCGGGAAGCACAGATACGCAGTATTTT	CASSSRLAGSTDTQYF
TRBV7-2	NA	TRBJ2-3	NA	TGTGCCAGCAGCTTATCTGAGCGTAGCACAGATACGCAGTATTTT	CASSLSERSTDTQYF
TRBV7-9	NA	TRBJ1-1	NA	TGTGCCAGCAGCCCAGGTTTGACTGAAGCTTTCTTT	CASSPGLTEAFF
TRBV19	NA	TRBJ1-5	NA	TGTGCCAGTAGTGCAGATGGGGGGTCCGCTCAGCCCCAGCATTTT	CASSADGGSAQPQHF
TRBV9	once	TRBJ2-7	NA	TGTGCCAGCAGCCCTGAGGACATGGGTGAGCAGTACTTC	CASSPEDMGEQYF
TRBV7-9	NA	TRBJ1-1	NA	TGTGCCAGCAGCAATCGACGCACTGAAGCTTTCTTT	CASSNRRTEAFF
TRBV27	NA	TRBJ2-7	TRBD2	TGTGCCAGCAGTTTATCCTACGCTAGCGGGGGCGAGCAGTACTTC	CASSLSYASGGEQYF
TRBV27	NA	TRBJ2-7	NA	TGTGCCAGCATAAGCGGGTCCTACGAGCAGTACTTC	CASISGSYEQYF
TRBV9	NA	TRBJ2-7	TRBD1	TGTGCCAGCAGCGCCTTTGCCGGGACAGCCTACTACGAGCAGTACTTC	CASSAFAGTAYYEQYF
TRBV11-2	NA	TRBJ2-1	NA	TGTGCCAGCAGTCCCTTCCCACTAGAACGGAGCAATGAGCAGTTCTTC	CASSPFPLERSNEQFF
TRBV9	NA	TRBJ2-5	NA	TGTGCCAGCAGCGCCGACTTAGAAAAGACCCAGTACTTC	CASSADLEKTQYF
TRBV29-1	NA	TRBJ1-1	NA	TGCAGCGCCCGACCGGGACAAGACTATTTAGAAGCTTTCTTT	CSARPGQDYLEAFF
TRBV27	NA	TRBJ2-7	NA	TGTGCCAGCAGTCTCTCATGGTGGGACCTCTCCTACGAGCAGTACTTC	CASSLSWWDLSYEQYF
TRBV2	NA	TRBJ2-1	TRBD2	TGTGCCAGCAGTGGACGGGACTATGACAATGAGCAGTTCTTC	CASSGRDYDNEQFF
TRBV7-9	NA	TRBJ2-7	NA	TGTGCCAGCAGCTTTGGAAGCTACTACGAGCAGTACTTC	CASSFGSYYEQYF
TRBV7-6	NA	TRBJ2-7	NA	TGTGCCAGCAGCTTAGAGGGACGCCGACAACCCTACGAGCAGTACTTC	CASSLEGRRQPYEQYF
TRBV14	NA	TRBJ2-5	NA	TGTGCCAGCAGCCAATCTGTACGGGAGACCCAGTACTTC	CASSQSVRETQYF
TRBV6-5	NA	TRBJ2-1	NA	TGTGCCAGCAGTTCCCGCAGCAGGGCCCTCTACAATGAGCAGTTCTTC	CASSSRSRALYNEQFF
TRBV9	NA	TRBJ2-7	TRBD2	TGTGCCAGCAGCCTAGACCTAGCGGGAGATTTCCACGAGCAGTACTTC	CASSLDLAGDFHEQYF
TRBV5-1	NA	TRBJ2-5	TRBD1	TGCGCCAGCAGCTTGGCCTGGGACAGGGAAGAGACCCAGTACTTC	CASSLAWDREETQYF
TRBV9	NA	TRBJ2-7	NA	TGTGCCAGCAGCGTAGGTTCCCGCCCGACCTACGAGCAGTACTTC	CASSVGSRPTYEQYF
TRBV11-3	NA	TRBJ1-5	NA	TGTGCCAGCAGCTTAAGAGCGTGGGACTTCCATCCACGGGGCAATCAGCCCCAGCATTTT	CASSLRAWDFHPRGNQPQHF
TRBV7-9	NA	TRBJ2-2	NA	TGTGCCACCGACTCTCACAGGGATTCCTGGGAGCTGTTTTTT	CATDSHRDSWELFF
TRBV18	NA	TRBJ2-7	NA	TGTGCCAGCTCACCCTGGCGGTCCGGGCCTGAGTACGAGCAGTACTTC	CASSPWRSGPEYEQYF
TRBV6-4	NA	TRBJ1-5	NA	TGTGCCAGCAGTTTTGGGGGAGGCCAGCCCCAGCATTTT	CASSFGGGQPQHF
TRBV5-6	NA	TRBJ2-7	NA	TGTGCCAGCAGCCACACCACCTACGAGCAGTACTTC	CASSHTTYEQYF
TRBV7-9	NA	TRBJ2-7	TRBD1	TGTGCCAGCAGCTCTGTGGGACAGCCTCGATACGAGCAGTACTTC	CASSSVGQPRYEQYF
TRBV6-6	NA	TRBJ1-1	NA	TGTGCCAGCAGCCCCCAAGCAGGGCTCACTGAAGCTTTCTTT	CASSPQAGLTEAFF
TRBV6-5	NA	TRBJ2-7	NA	TGTGCCAGCAGTTACTCCATCAACAGAATCTACGAGCAGTACTTC	CASSYSINRIYEQYF
TRBV11-2	NA	TRBJ2-7	NA	TGTGCCAGCAGCCCCAGGGGCTTTGAGGGACCCTACGAGCAGTACTTC	CASSPRGFEGPYEQYF
TRBV23-1	NA	TRBJ1-5	NA	TGCGCCAGCAGTCTATTTAGGGCAGCGAAGGAAGATAGCAATCAGCCCCAGCATTTT	CASSLFRAAKEDSNQPQHF
TRBV9	NA	TRBJ1-2	NA	TGTGCCAGCAGCTCTCGGCAGGGTTTAACAGGCTATGGCTACACCTTC	CASSSRQGLTGYGYTF
TRBV19	NA	TRBJ2-3	NA	TGTGCCAGTAGTATAAAACCCTCTCGCGATACGCAGTATTTT	CASSIKPSRDTQYF
TRBV7-6	NA	TRBJ2-5	NA	TGTGCCAGCAGCTTAAACAGAAAAGAGACCCAGTACTTC	CASSLNRKETQYF
TRBV6-5	NA	TRBJ2-7	TRBD2	TGTGCCAGCAGCCCAGGACTAGCAGCCTATGAGCAGTACTTC	CASSPGLAAYEQYF
TRBV6-6	few	TRBJ1-1	NA	TGTGCCAGCAGTTACTCGGCAGGGATGAACACTGAAGCTTTCTTT	CASSYSAGMNTEAFF
TRBV13	once	TRBJ2-2	NA	TGTGCCAGCAGCTCCCTACCCGGGGAGCTGTTTTTT	CASSSLPGELFF
TRBV29-1	NA	TRBJ2-3	TRBD2	TGCAGCGCCAATGGACTAGCGGGAGGCCGGGGCACAGATACGCAGTATTTT	CSANGLAGGRGTDTQYF
TRBV5-1	NA	TRBJ1-2	NA	TGCGCCAGCAGCTTGGAAGGGGGACAAACGATCGCCAACTATGGCTACACCTTC	CASSLEGGQTIANYGYTF
TRBV29-1	few	TRBJ2-7	NA	TGCAGCGTTGGGGGGTCCGAGCAGTACTTC	CSVGGSEQYF
TRBV9	NA	TRBJ2-7	TRBD2	TGTGCCAGCAGCGTAGGGACTAGCGGTACCTACGAGCAGTACTTC	CASSVGTSGTYEQYF
TRBV6-4	NA	TRBJ2-1	NA	TGTGCCAGCAGTTACATGGGGGGTGTCGATGAGCAGTTCTTC	CASSYMGGVDEQFF
TRBV2	NA	TRBJ2-7	TRBD1	TGTGCCAGCAGTGCCACACAGGGGTCGGAGCAGTACTTC	CASSATQGSEQYF
TRBV27	NA	TRBJ2-3	NA	TGTGCCAGCAGGGAACTGGGGGCAGATACGCAGTATTTT	CASRELGADTQYF
TRBV27	once	TRBJ2-5	NA	TGTGCCAGCAGCCTCAGTACAGGGCGGATACAAGAGACCCAGTACTTC	CASSLSTGRIQETQYF
TRBV4-1	NA	TRBJ2-7	NA	TGCGCCAGCAGCCAATTTCCCTCCTACGAGCAGTACTTC	CASSQFPSYEQYF
TRBV19	NA	TRBJ2-7	NA	TGTGCCAGTACCAAAGGTCCGGGGGCGCACAACGAGCAGTACTTC	CASTKGPGAHNEQYF
TRBV10-3	NA	TRBJ2-3	NA	TGTGCCATCAGCTTCGGGAGTCTGACAGATACGCAGTATTTT	CAISFGSLTDTQYF
TRBV29-1	NA	TRBJ1-3	NA	TGCAGCGTGGCCCGTTTTTCTAGCTCTGGAAACACCATATATTTT	CSVARFSSSGNTIYF
TRBV27	NA	TRBJ1-1	NA	TGTGCCAGCAGTCCTACGCCTTGGGGGCTGGGGGGGCTGAACACTGAAGCTTTCTTT	CASSPTPWGLGGLNTEAFF
TRBV6-5	NA	TRBJ2-5	NA	TGTGCCAGCAGTTACTACCAGGGGAGCCAGGAGACCCAGTACTTC	CASSYYQGSQETQYF
TRBV30	NA	TRBJ1-1	TRBD1	TGTGCCTGGGCCCGGTCAGGGGGCACTGAAGCTTTCTTT	CAWARSGGTEAFF